This T cell receptor beta chain is from a study of blood T cell repertoires in COVID-19. On the study more broadly: The United States, Italy and Spain provided the acute and convalescent COVID-19 samples. Sources were T cells, B-cell-depleted T cells, or PBMCs; the material itself was cDNA or gDNA.

Trimming took off 9 bases at V and 8 bases at J, with 13 bases between the two ends. Germline values: CDR1 MDHEN, CDR2 SYDVKM. The CDR3 is 11 amino acids. Produced via immunoSEQ multiplex PCR; TCRdb's table is partial and in-frame only. The data contain about 200,000 clones, 80% to 90% of them singletons. Participants were aged roughly 18 to 100 years from 24 US areas. Which cohort a participant joined came from the clinical history participants gave. The sequenced sample consisted of PBMCs or T cells enriched from blood (not recorded which). The rearrangement joins TRBV28 to TRBJ1-2, with D maybe TRBD1 (6 bases). The source of this sequence is a woman aged 25 to 45 who had been exposed to COVID-19. The CDR3 here is CASHSGVGYTF. The DNA of the CDR3 is TGTGCCAGTCACTCAGGGGTAGGCTACACCTTC.